This T cell receptor (beta chain) came from a study of cytomegalovirus exposure and HLA in healthy donors. Whole-study results and caveats: There were a few CMV-associated chains whose specificity for CMV antigens was confirmed in vitro. Researchers counted around 160 TCR beta chains as cytomegalovirus-associated. Rates of TCR association differed by HLA locus in a later analysis, with DRB1 highest and HLA-C lowest.

It was with 60 Vbeta and 13 Jbeta primers that the PCR ran. Data came from immunoSEQ multiplex PCR; TCRdb stores just in-frame clones and leaves some out. The sample records 110,000 or so clones, over 55% being singletons. This clone was observed a handful of times. Its antigen remains unknown. The CDR3 is 16 residues long. Unmatched junction bases numbered 8, after V lost 1 base and J lost 7 bases. Germline-derived CDR1 and CDR2 are MNHEY and SMNVEV (reference sequence). The TCR originated in a man aged 18 to 30 in good health and CMV-seropositive. The V gene is TRBV27, the J gene TRBJ1-4, with 8 bases identical to TRBD1. The sample was PBMCs. The CDR3, as DNA: TGTGCCAGCAGTTTATTCGTATCGACAGGGGCTGAAAAACTGTTTTTT. Amino acid sequence: CASSLFVSTGAEKLFF.